This record looks at one TCR beta chain sequence and its context. What it binds is not known. This sample is part of a study of cytomegalovirus exposure and HLA in healthy donors. Study details: The 120 or so validation repertoires used a platform that matched the one used for the approximately 670 first-cohort repertoires, as a later analysis reported.

This table comes from immunoSEQ multiplex PCR, and its TCRdb copy is limited to in-frame clones, with some not included. This sample has fewer than 400,000 clones; roughly 90% occur once, and the top ten carry around 0.8%. Trimming took 3 bases from V and 3 from J; bases not matched to a gene: 7. CDR3 length equals 16 residues. Looked up from germline, CDR1 is SEHNR and CDR2 is FQNEAQ (reference sequence). The donors were part of the roughly 110-subject validation cohort, which stood apart from the approximately 630-subject first cohort. Overall study findings and caveats: Subsequent analysis revealed that first-cohort TCR clusters tended to co-occur in the 90 to 150 validation repertoires. According to the study, roughly 180 TCR beta chains were cytomegalovirus-associated.

The sequence was collected from a woman aged 18 to 35 in good health and CMV-seronegative. The chain uses TRBV7-9 and TRBJ1-1; 10 bases fit TRBD1. Sequencing was performed on PBMCs. CDR3 DNA: TGTGCCAGCAGCTTGGCCGGGACAGGGGATTACACTGAAGCTTTCTTT. Protein product: CASSLAGTGDYTEAFF.